What follows are 14 T cell receptor beta chains derived from one specimen sequenced in a study of glioma-infiltrating T cells after dendritic cell vaccination. Here immunoSEQ multiplex PCR was the method, and the copy in TCRdb shows in-frame clones only, minus some. The repertoire includes tens of thousands of clones, around four fifths of them detected once, and 9.2% sits in the top ten. The sample consisted of blood, taken before dendritic cell vaccination. The receptor source for this set is a human donor with glioblastoma.

This clone was counted only a few times. The chain is built from TRBV28 and TRBJ1-4; D not certain. CDR3 length: 14 amino acids. V was pared by 4 bases and J by 6 bases, with 12 bases between. Germline V gene data show CDR1 as MDHEN and CDR2 as SYDVKM. The CDR3 DNA reads as TGTGCCAGCAGTTCCGGTCAGGATGATGAAAAACTGTTTTTT. It encodes CASSSGQDDEKLFF.

The chain links TRBV27 to TRBJ2-7; D gene ambiguous. The CDR3 is made up of 15 amino acids. Trimming shortened V by 9 bases and J by 0 bases, and 18 bases separated the two germline ends. Germline CDR1 reads MNHEY; CDR2 reads SMNVEV (reference sequence). The CDR3 is CARNIHPPHSYEQYF. Written as DNA, the CDR3 is TGTGCCAGAAACATCCACCCCCCCCACTCCTACGAGCAGTACTTC.

The V call is TRBV25-1, the J call TRBJ1-2; 10 bases are a match to TRBD1. From germline, CDR1 is MGHDK and CDR2 SYGVNS. Trimming took 1 base from V and 4 from J; bases not matched to a gene: 9. The CDR3 is made up of 17 amino acids. CDR3 nucleotide sequence: TGTGCCAGCAGTGAATGGGGAGGACAGGGGGAGATCTATGGCTACACCTTC. Translated: CASSEWGGQGEIYGYTF.

The CDR3: CSVDVGGLAGGRQFF. Here the CDR3 DNA reads TGCAGCGTTGACGTTGGGGGACTAGCGGGGGGACGACAGTTCTTC. This chain links TRBV29-1 with TRBJ2-1, with 15 bases matching TRBD2. V gave up 3 bases and J gave up 13 bases; unmatched junction bases: 10. The length of the CDR3 is 15 residues. Germline V gives CDR1 SQVTM, CDR2 ANQGSEA.

The chain links TRBV10-2 to TRBJ2-1, with 9 bases fitting TRBD2. The J segment lost 5 bases and the V segment lost 8 bases, leaving 7 bases of the junction unmatched. CDR1 is WSHSY, CDR2 SAAADI, per germline. The CDR3 spans 14 residues. CDR3 region: CASCLAGYNNEQFF. Here the CDR3 DNA reads TGCGCCAGCTGTCTAGCGGGGTATAACAATGAGCAGTTCTTC.

CDR3 region: CASSKGGGSAYGYTF. CDR3 nucleotides: TGTGCCAGCAGCAAAGGGGGGGGGAGCGCCTATGGCTACACCTTC. The chain couples TRBV21-1 to TRBJ1-2. TRBV21-1 is a recognized pseudogene. The CDR3 spans 15 residues.

This chain uses TRBV29-1 with TRBJ2-2, with TRBD2 as a possible D gene (6 bases). The germline V and J ends were trimmed by 3 bases and 4 bases, with 12 bases remaining between them. This CDR3 is built from 14 residues. Looked up from germline, CDR1 is SQVTM and CDR2 is ANQGSEA. CDR3 in amino acids: CSVDGGGFTGELFF. The CDR3 region has the DNA TGCAGCGTTGACGGAGGAGGGTTCACCGGGGAGCTGTTTTTT.

The chain recombines TRBV28 with TRBJ1-2; possibly TRBD1 for D (5 bases). The CDR3 runs 13 residues. V was clipped by 3 bases and J by 6 bases, with 11 bases between them. Germline V gene data show CDR1 as MDHEN and CDR2 as SYDVKM. Here the CDR3 reads CASSLNGGNGYTF. The CDR3 region has the DNA TGTGCCAGCAGTTTGAACGGGGGGAATGGCTACACCTTC.

CDR3 protein: CASSQANLVATSEQYF. DNA of the CDR3: TGCGCCAGCAGCCAAGCGAATCTTGTGGCGACTAGCGAGCAGTACTTC. The genes are TRBV4-1 and TRBJ2-7, with TRBD2 as a possible D gene (6 bases). The CDR3 is 16 residues long. The V end lost 1 base, the J end lost 6 bases, and 19 bases lay between the germline ends. The germline CDR1 and CDR2 sequences are MGHRA and YSYEKL.

This clone has only a few counts. This chain connects TRBV19 to TRBJ2-5; tentatively, D is TRBD1 (5 bases). From germline, CDR1 is LNHDA and CDR2 SQIVND (reference sequence). The CDR3 extends over 13 amino acids. Trimming took 5 bases from V and 5 from J, leaving 12 bases between them. In nucleotides, the CDR3 is TGTGCCAGTAGTCCGCCAGGGTGGGAGACCCAGTACTTC. Translation: CASSPPGWETQYF.

J is TRBJ2-7 and V is TRBV10-2, with D possibly being TRBD2 (7 bases). CDR3 size: 13 residues. CDR1 WSHSY and CDR2 SAAADI come from the germline V gene. V lost 7 bases, J lost 7 bases, and 17 bases lay in between. The CDR3 here is CASMGGRAWEQYF. In DNA form, the CDR3 reads TGCGCCAGCATGGGGGGGCGGGCCTGGGAGCAGTACTTC.

The rearrangement joins TRBV4-2 to TRBJ2-7, with 12 nucleotides matching TRBD2. Germline CDR1 LGHNA, CDR2 YNFKEQ. This CDR3 comprises 16 residues. V gave up 0 bases and J gave up 3 bases; unmatched junction bases: 3. The CDR3, as DNA: TGTGCCAGCAGCCAAGACCCACTAGCGGGGGGCTACGAGCAGTACTTC. Translation gives CASSQDPLAGGYEQYF.

The chain recombines TRBV5-6 with TRBJ1-4; no clear D gene. CDR3 size: 14 residues. Between the trimmed V and J ends, which lost 4 bases and 7 bases, there was a span of 14 bases. Per the germline V gene, CDR1 is SGHDT and CDR2 is YYEEEE. CDR3 sequence (DNA): TGTGCCAGCAGCCCCGGCTGGGGAGGTGAAAAACTGTTTTTT. It encodes CASSPGWGGEKLFF.

This chain joins TRBV18 and TRBJ1-3, with 7 bases that match TRBD1. Germline CDR1 KGHSH, CDR2 LQKENI. CDR3 length: 15 residues. V was pared by 6 bases and J by 4 bases, with 9 bases of the junction left unmatched. This chain's CDR3 is CASSQTGYIGNTIYF. The CDR3 bases are TGTGCCAGCTCGCAGACAGGGTACATCGGAAACACCATATATTTT.